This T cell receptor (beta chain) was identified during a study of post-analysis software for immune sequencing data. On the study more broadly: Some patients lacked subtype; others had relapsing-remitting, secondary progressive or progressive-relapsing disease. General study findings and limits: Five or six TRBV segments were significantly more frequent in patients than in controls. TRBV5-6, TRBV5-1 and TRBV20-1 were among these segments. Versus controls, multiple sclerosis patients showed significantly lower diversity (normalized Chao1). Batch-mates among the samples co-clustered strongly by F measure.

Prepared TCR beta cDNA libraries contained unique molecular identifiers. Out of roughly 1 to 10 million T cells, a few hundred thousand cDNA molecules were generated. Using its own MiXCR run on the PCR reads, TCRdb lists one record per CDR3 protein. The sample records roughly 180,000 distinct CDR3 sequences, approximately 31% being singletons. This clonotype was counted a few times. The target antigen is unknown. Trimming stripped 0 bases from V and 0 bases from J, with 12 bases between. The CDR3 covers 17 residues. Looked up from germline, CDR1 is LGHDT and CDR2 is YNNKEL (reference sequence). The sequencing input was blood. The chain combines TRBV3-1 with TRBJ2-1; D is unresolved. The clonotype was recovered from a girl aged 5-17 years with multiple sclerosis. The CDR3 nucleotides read TGTGCCAGCAGCCAAGAGGGCCTCCTTAGCTCCTACAATGAGCAGTTCTTC. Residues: CASSQEGLLSSYNEQFF.